The 22 T cell receptor beta chains below all came from one sample that was sequenced in a study of blood T cell repertoires in COVID-19. The repertoire was sequenced with immunoSEQ multiplex PCR; TCRdb's copy has only in-frame clones and lacks some. The data show under 300,000 clones, with 75% to 90% seen just once and 2.4% held by the top ten. The sequencing sample was made of PBMCs or T cells enriched from blood (not recorded which). These receptors all come from a woman in her late teens or twenties who had recovered from COVID-19.

This chain connects TRBV18 to TRBJ2-7, with a tentative D call TRBD2 (6 bases). Trimming shortened V by 4 bases and J by 6 bases, and 22 bases separated the two germline ends. Germline V gene data show CDR1 as KGHSH and CDR2 as LQKENI. This CDR3 region has 16 residues. DNA of the CDR3: TGTGCCAGCTCACGGGACGGGGGAGGTATCTCTCGCGAGCAGTACTTC. This translates into CASSRDGGGISREQYF.

The CDR3 loop reads CATSREPAEAFF. The CDR3 coding sequence is TGTGCCACCAGCAGAGAACCGGCTGAAGCTTTCTTT. The chain combines TRBV15 with TRBJ1-1; no reliable D call. The CDR3 totals 12 residues. Germline CDR1 reads LNHNV; CDR2 reads YYDKDF (reference sequence). V lost 0 bases to trimming and J lost 6 bases, with 5 bases between them.

The chain is built from TRBV25-1 and TRBJ2-3; D possibly corresponds to TRBD2 (6 bases). The CDR3 runs to 18 residues. V lost 1 base and J 4 bases, leaving 21 bases between the germline ends. In germline, CDR1 is MGHDK, CDR2 SYGVNS. Here the CDR3 reads CASSEWGDWGKDADTQYF. The CDR3 DNA is TGTGCCAGCAGTGAATGGGGGGACTGGGGTAAGGATGCAGATACGCAGTATTTT. The complete variable domain, with remaining parts taken from reference TRBV25-1 and TRBJ2-3, reads EADIYQTPRYLVIGTGKKITLECSQTMGHDKMYWYQQDPGMELHLIHYSYGVNSTEKGDLSSESTVSRIRTEHFPLTLESARPSHTSQYLCASSEWGDWGKDADTQYFGPGTRLTVL.

The chain employs TRBV5-1 and TRBJ1-4; the D gene is possibly TRBD1 (5 bases). The CDR3 is 13 residues long. Between the trimmed V and J ends, which lost 5 bases and 8 bases, there was a span of 13 bases. Per germline, CDR1 SGHRS and CDR2 YFSETQ. CDR3 nucleotides: TGCGCCAGCAGTAACCAGGCAGGGGAAAAACTGTTTTTT. Translation: CASSNQAGEKLFF.

As regards this clone: At one of its ends the junction is not consistent with the germline gene, which may arise from a read error. The genes are TRBV7-7 and TRBJ2-2; possible D gene TRBD2, 7 bases. The CDR3 spans 16 residues. Germline V gene lookup returns CDR1 SSHAT and CDR2 FNYEAQ (reference sequence). The CDR3 loop reads CASTPMRGPGTGELFF. The CDR3 nucleotides are TGTGCTAGCACCCCGATGCGGGGGCCGGGCACCGGGGAGCTGTTTTTT.

This chain uses TRBV2 with TRBJ1-3; tentatively, D is TRBD1 (5 bases). Germline CDR1 is SNHLY and CDR2 is FYNNEI. The CDR3 has 14 residues. With 1 base removed from V and 2 bases from J, the gap between germline ends came to 6 bases. The CDR3: CASSEGTTGNTIYF. The CDR3 DNA is TGTGCCAGCAGTGAAGGGACAACTGGAAACACCATATATTTT.

J is TRBJ2-7 and V is TRBV5-1; 10 bases align to TRBD1. Germline loops: CDR1 SGHRS, CDR2 YFSETQ. With 0 bases clipped from V and 5 bases from J, the junction kept 2 bases outside the gene matches. CDR3 length: 14 residues. CDR3 sequence (DNA): TGCGCCAGCAGCTTGGGACAGGGGGCTGACGAGCAGTACTTC. Protein product: CASSLGQGADEQYF. The variable domain in full, with the rest retrieved from reference TRBV5-1 and TRBJ2-7, is KAGVTQTPRYLIKTRGQQVTLSCSPISGHRSVSWYQQTPGQGLQFLFEYFSETQRNKGNFPGRFSGRQFSNSRSEMNVSTLELGDSALYLCASSLGQGADEQYFGPGTRLTVT.

This clone appeared a single time. The J gene is TRBJ2-5, the V gene TRBV19; 7 bases are a match to TRBD1. This CDR3 spans 17 amino acids. The ends lost 1 base at V and 4 bases at J; junction bases unmatched: 12. CDR1 and CDR2 from the germline V gene are LNHDA and SQIVND (reference sequence). The CDR3 is CASSIAGDRDFTETQYF. CDR3 DNA: TGTGCCAGTAGTATAGCAGGTGACAGGGATTTCACAGAGACCCAGTACTTC.

This clone was seen once. This rearrangement joins TRBV6-5 to TRBJ1-2; TRBD1 aligns across 9 bases. The CDR3 consists of 14 residues. V trimming: 8 bases; J trimming: 4 bases; junction bases outside the gene matches: 8. Germline V gene sequence: CDR1 MNHEY, CDR2 SVGAGI. Here the CDR3 reads CASGAGTGFYGYTF. The CDR3 DNA sequence: TGTGCCAGCGGAGCCGGGACAGGGTTCTATGGCTACACCTTC.

For the CDR3, the DNA is TGTGCCAGCGACAATGGAGGCGGCTACACCTTC. Its translation: CASDNGGGYTF. The chain uses TRBV9 and TRBJ1-2; no definite D call. V lost 7 bases and J lost 8, with 12 bases in between. CDR3 size: 11 residues. Germline V lookup: CDR1 SGDLS, CDR2 YYNGEE.

The gene calls are TRBV3-1 (or the pseudogene TRBV3-2) and TRBJ2-2; D is unclear. Looked up from germline, CDR1 is LGHDT and CDR2 is YNNKEL (reference sequence). V was trimmed by 7 bases and J by 2 bases, leaving 5 bases between them. The CDR3 has 12 residues. Here the CDR3 reads CASTPNTGELFF. In nucleotides, the CDR3 is TGTGCCAGCACCCCAAACACCGGGGAGCTGTTTTTT.

The chain employs TRBV18 and TRBJ1-1; 7 nucleotides line up with TRBD1. This CDR3 has 16 residues. The V segment lost 6 bases and the J segment 1 base; nucleotides outside the gene matches: 11. In germline, CDR1 is KGHSH, CDR2 LQKENI. CDR3 nucleotide sequence: TGTGCCAGCTCTCAAACCGGGACAGCGGAGAACACTGAAGCTTTCTTT. Its protein is CASSQTGTAENTEAFF.

The V call is TRBV5-1, the J call TRBJ2-1; D gene unclear. V gave up 5 bases and J gave up 4 bases, with 10 bases separating them. The CDR3 runs 13 residues. CDR1 SGHRS and CDR2 YFSETQ come from the germline V gene. The DNA for the CDR3 is TGCGCCAGCAGTCCCTACGTGTACAATGAGCAGTTCTTC. Translation: CASSPYVYNEQFF.

V and J are TRBV10-2 and TRBJ2-2; 12 bases match TRBD2. V lost 7 bases to trimming and J lost 5 bases; unmatched junction nucleotides: 14. Germline V gene lookup returns CDR1 WSHSY and CDR2 SAAADI. The CDR3 extends over 18 amino acids. As DNA, the CDR3 is TGCGCCAGCATTGGGGCAAGGACTAGCGGGGTTTATACCGGGGAGCTGTTTTTT. It yields the protein CASIGARTSGVYTGELFF.

The chain links TRBV6-1 to TRBJ1-2; unclear D gene. The V and J ends lost 2 bases and 4 bases respectively, with 5 bases between them. CDR3 length: 12 amino acids. Germline values: CDR1 MNHNS, CDR2 SASEGT. Here the CDR3 reads CASSEFSYGYTF. CDR3 sequence (DNA): TGTGCCAGCAGTGAATTCAGCTATGGCTACACCTTC.

V gene TRBV7-3 combines with J gene TRBJ2-1; perhaps TRBD1 as D (5 bases). V was trimmed by 4 bases and J by 3 bases, leaving 16 bases between them. The CDR3 is 16 residues long. Per the germline V gene, CDR1 is SGHTA and CDR2 is FQGTGA. The CDR3 sequence is CASSSAPTVNYNEQFF. In nucleotides, the CDR3 is TGTGCCAGCAGCTCAGCGCCGACAGTAAACTACAATGAGCAGTTCTTC.

The chain is built from TRBV12-3 or TRBV12-4 and TRBJ1-6; D is perhaps TRBD1 (6 bases). The CDR3 covers 11 residues. Trimming took off 7 bases at V and 12 bases at J, with 10 bases between the two ends. In nucleotides, the CDR3 is TGTGCCAGCAAAAACAGGGAACCCCTCCACTTT. Encoded protein: CASKNREPLHF.

The chain uses TRBV2 and TRBJ2-7, with D perhaps matching TRBD1 (6 bases). The V end was cut by 10 bases, the J end by 1 base, with 23 bases between. The CDR3 totals 16 residues. From germline, CDR1 is SNHLY and CDR2 FYNNEI. Here the CDR3 reads CANLAPGTPGSYEQYF. Written as DNA, the CDR3 is TGTGCCAACCTCGCCCCGGGGACACCGGGTTCCTACGAGCAGTACTTC. Full variable domain (rest looked up from reference TRBV2 and TRBJ2-7): EPEVTQTPSHQVTQMGQEVILRCVPISNHLYFYWYRQILGQKVEFLVSFYNNEISEKSEIFDDQFSVERPDGSNFTLKIRSTKLEDSAMYFCANLAPGTPGSYEQYFGPGTRLTVT.

J is TRBJ2-3 and V is TRBV27, with TRBD1 matching over 11 bases. Germline CDR1 reads MNHEY; CDR2 reads SMNVEV (reference sequence). Trimming cost V 7 bases and J 3 bases; bases outside gene matches: 6. The CDR3 has 15 residues. Here the CDR3 DNA reads TGTGCCAGCACCTTAGGGACAGGGGGGACAGATACGCAGTATTTT. Its protein is CASTLGTGGTDTQYF.

The chain has TRBV18 and TRBJ1-1, with D uncertain. The V gene's germline CDR1 is KGHSH and CDR2 LQKENI. Trimming left V 3 bases short and J 5 bases short, with 16 bases between. CDR3 size: 15 residues. The DNA for the CDR3 is TGTGCCAGCTCACCTATCCGGGATTATGGGACTGAAGCTTTCTTT. Translated, it gives CASSPIRDYGTEAFF.

V and J are TRBV4-2 and TRBJ2-7; TRBD2 matches at 12 bases. Germline CDR1 is LGHNA and CDR2 is YNFKEQ. The J segment lost 2 bases and the V segment lost 4 bases, leaving 6 bases of the junction unmatched. The CDR3 spans 16 residues. The CDR3 sequence is CASSPGSSGGAYEQYF. CDR3 nucleotide sequence: TGTGCCAGCAGCCCCGGTTCTAGCGGGGGGGCCTACGAGCAGTACTTC.

CDR3 in amino acids: CATTPGQGNGEQYF. The CDR3 nucleotides read TGTGCCACGACTCCGGGACAGGGAAACGGCGAGCAGTACTTC. The V gene is TRBV10-3, the J gene TRBJ2-7; TRBD1 agrees at 9 bases. The CDR3 has 14 amino acids. CDR1 ENHRY and CDR2 SYGVKD come from the germline V gene. Trimming took 10 bases from V and 6 from J; bases not matched to a gene: 13.